This TCR beta chain was found in a study of glioma-infiltrating T cells. Using RNA template, CDR3s of TCR alpha and beta were amplified with iRepertoire arm-PCR. Tissue mRNA or PBMC total RNA, 100-400 ng, went into one-step reverse transcription and amplification. TCRdb fed the multiplex PCR reads into MiXCR, producing one record per CDR3 protein. This table holds under 200,000 distinct CDR3 sequences, about 32% found once. CDR1 DFQATT and CDR2 SNEGSKA come from the germline V gene (reference sequence). Trimming stripped 0 bases from V and 0 bases from J, with 3 bases between. CDR3 length: 12 residues. The sample holds many counts of this clonotype. Its antigen is not identified. Regarding the study as a whole: Tissue-blood divergence was below expectation in non-neoplastic patients, above in gliomas.

V gene TRBV20-1 combines with J gene TRBJ2-7; D ambiguous. The receptor's source is a human donor with low-grade glioma or glioblastoma, undergoing nonglioma brain surgery, or in good health (not recorded which). Sequencing input: glioma tissue, nonneoplastic brain tissue, or PBMCs (not recorded which). In DNA form, the CDR3 reads TGCAGTGCTAGAGAACTCTCCTACGAGCAGTACTTC. Amino acids: CSARELSYEQYF.